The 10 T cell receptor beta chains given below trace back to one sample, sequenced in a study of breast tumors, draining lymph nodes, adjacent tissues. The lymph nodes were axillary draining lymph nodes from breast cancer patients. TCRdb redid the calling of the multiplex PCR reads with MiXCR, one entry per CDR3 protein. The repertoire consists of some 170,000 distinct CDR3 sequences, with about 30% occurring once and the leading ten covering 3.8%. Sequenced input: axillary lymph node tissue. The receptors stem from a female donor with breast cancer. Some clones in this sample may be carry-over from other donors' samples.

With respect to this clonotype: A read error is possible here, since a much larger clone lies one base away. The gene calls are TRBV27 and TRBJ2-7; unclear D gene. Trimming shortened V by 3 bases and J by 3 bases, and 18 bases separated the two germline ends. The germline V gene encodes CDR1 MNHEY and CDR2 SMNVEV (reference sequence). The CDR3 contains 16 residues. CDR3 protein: CASSFTAIGTGYEQYF. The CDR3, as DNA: TGTGCCAGCAGTTTCACCGCGATCGGTACTGGCTACGAGCAGTACTTC.

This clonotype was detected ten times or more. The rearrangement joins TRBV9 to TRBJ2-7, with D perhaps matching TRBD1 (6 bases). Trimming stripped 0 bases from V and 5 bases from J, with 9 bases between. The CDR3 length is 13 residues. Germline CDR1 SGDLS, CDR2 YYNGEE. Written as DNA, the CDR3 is TGTGCCAGCAGCGTAGGAGGGGGTGACGAGCAGTACTTC. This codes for CASSVGGGDEQYF.

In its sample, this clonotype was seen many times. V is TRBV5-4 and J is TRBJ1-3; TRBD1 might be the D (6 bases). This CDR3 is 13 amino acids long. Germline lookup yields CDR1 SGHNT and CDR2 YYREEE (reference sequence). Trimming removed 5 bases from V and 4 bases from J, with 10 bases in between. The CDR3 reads CASRHDRGNTIYF. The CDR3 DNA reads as TGTGCCAGCAGACACGACAGGGGAAACACCATATATTTT.

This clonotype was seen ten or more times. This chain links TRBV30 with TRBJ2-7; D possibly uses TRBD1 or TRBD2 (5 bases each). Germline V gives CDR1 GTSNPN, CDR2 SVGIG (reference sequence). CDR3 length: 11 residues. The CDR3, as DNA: TGTGTCGGGACCACCGGGTACGAGCAGTACTTC. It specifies CVGTTGYEQYF.

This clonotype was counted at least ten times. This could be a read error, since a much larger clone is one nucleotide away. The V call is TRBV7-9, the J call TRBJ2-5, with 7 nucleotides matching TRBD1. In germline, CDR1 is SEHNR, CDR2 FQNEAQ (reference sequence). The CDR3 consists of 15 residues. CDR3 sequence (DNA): TGTGCCAGCAGCTTCATTACAGGGGTGAGGGAGACCCAGCACTTC. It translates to CASSFITGVRETQHF.

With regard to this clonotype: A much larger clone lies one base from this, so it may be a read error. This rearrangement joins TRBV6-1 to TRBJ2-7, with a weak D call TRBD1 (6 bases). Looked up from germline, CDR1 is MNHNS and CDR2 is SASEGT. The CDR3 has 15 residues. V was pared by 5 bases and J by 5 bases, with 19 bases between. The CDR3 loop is CASSPPRQRGNEQYF. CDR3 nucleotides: TGTGCCAGCAGTCCGCCTAGACAGAGGGGGAACGAGCAGTACTTC.

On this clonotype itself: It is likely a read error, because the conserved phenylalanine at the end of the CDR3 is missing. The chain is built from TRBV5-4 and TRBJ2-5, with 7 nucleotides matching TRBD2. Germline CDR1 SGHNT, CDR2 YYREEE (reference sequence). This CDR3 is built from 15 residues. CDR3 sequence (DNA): TGCGCCAGCAGCCAAGATATAGCGGGCGTCGAGACCCAGTACCTC. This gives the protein CASSQDIAGVETQYL.

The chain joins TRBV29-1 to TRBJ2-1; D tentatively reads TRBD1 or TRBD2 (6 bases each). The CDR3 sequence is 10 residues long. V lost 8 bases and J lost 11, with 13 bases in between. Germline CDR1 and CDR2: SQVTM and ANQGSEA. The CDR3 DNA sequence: TGCAGCTTAGACAGGACTAAGCAGTTCTTC. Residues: CSLDRTKQFF.

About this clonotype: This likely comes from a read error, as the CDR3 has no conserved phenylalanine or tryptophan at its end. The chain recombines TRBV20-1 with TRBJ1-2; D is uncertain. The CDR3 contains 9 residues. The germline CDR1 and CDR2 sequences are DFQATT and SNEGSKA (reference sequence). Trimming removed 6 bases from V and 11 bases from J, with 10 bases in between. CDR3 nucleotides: TGCAGTGCCCGACGCGGATACACCCTC. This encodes CSARRGYTL.

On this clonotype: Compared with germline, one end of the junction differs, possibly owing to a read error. The CDR3 coding sequence is TGCGCCAGCAGCTTAAGAGGGGGGGGAGGCCCCACAGATACGCAGTATTTT. It encodes CASSLRGGGGPTDTQYF. V gene TRBV7-3 combines with J gene TRBJ2-3, with a weak D call TRBD2 (7 bases). Germline-derived CDR1 and CDR2 are SGHTA and FQGTGA. The CDR3 loop spans 17 amino acids.